The source of this TCR beta chain is a study of T cell responses to AZD1222 COVID-19 vaccine. Remarks on this clone: Its target is unknown.

The assay was immunoSEQ multiplex PCR, and TCRdb's table has in-frame clones only and misses some. The sample has approximately 130,000 clones; roughly 93% are singletons. Germline assignment: CDR1 LGHDT and CDR2 YNNKEL (reference sequence). The length of the CDR3 is 11 residues. V shed 8 bases and J shed 4 bases, with 5 bases lying between them. Findings and caveats of the study: A rise in Spike-specific TCR breadth and depth followed two AZD1222 doses. Baseline seropositivity occurred in only a handful of AZD1222 recipients. Repertoire collection took place solely once the T cell response had peaked.

The specimen was peripheral blood, collected on day 0 of AZD1222 vaccination. The rearrangement uses TRBV3-1 (or the pseudogene TRBV3-2) and TRBJ2-2; D is uncertain. This clonotype was obtained from an adult in good health. Here the CDR3 DNA reads TGTGCCAGCCAATTCACCGGGGAGCTGTTTTTT. Protein sequence: CASQFTGELFF.